One and the same sample provided the 6 T cell receptor beta chains below, sequenced in a study of blood T cells in healthy people across ages. A second PCR, run for about 7 to 11 cycles, used a sample-barcoded 5' primer plus a J-beta primer mix. TCRdb re-analysed the 5' RACE reads in MiXCR, keeping a single row per CDR3 protein. The repertoire holds some 710,000 distinct CDR3 sequences, with more than 35% as singletons. Sequences were obtained from blood. Receptor source: an elderly man in good health.

This clonotype was detected many times. The rearrangement uses TRBV7-6 and TRBJ2-7, with 7 positions matching TRBD2. Germline CDR1 is SGHVS and CDR2 is FNYEAQ. With 0 bases clipped from V and 4 bases from J, the junction kept 15 bases outside the gene matches. CDR3 length: 18 amino acids. The CDR3 here is CASSLASSSGPGKYEQYF. The DNA for the CDR3 is TGTGCCAGCAGCTTAGCATCGAGTAGCGGGCCGGGGAAATACGAGCAGTACTTC.

This clonotype was seen once. The CDR3 nucleotides are TGTGCCAGCAGTGACAGGGGGCACTCCTACGAGCAGTACTTC. Encoded protein: CASSDRGHSYEQYF. J is TRBJ2-7 and V is TRBV2, with 8 bases identical to TRBD1. The V segment lost 3 bases and the J segment 0 bases; nucleotides outside the gene matches: 1. The CDR3 is made up of 14 amino acids. The germline V gene has CDR1 SNHLY and CDR2 FYNNEI. The whole variable domain, filled in from reference TRBV2 and TRBJ2-7, reads EPEVTQTPSHQVTQMGQEVILRCVPISNHLYFYWYRQILGQKVEFLVSFYNNEISEKSEIFDDQFSVERPDGSNFTLKIRSTKLEDSAMYFCASSDRGHSYEQYFGPGTRLTVT.

This clonotype was found a few times. A clone one base away is much larger, so this may be a read error. The J gene is TRBJ2-3, the V gene TRBV7-3; D is perhaps TRBD1 or TRBD2 (5 bases each). Germline V CDR1 and CDR2: SGHTA, FQGTGA. The CDR3 has 14 residues. The CDR3 DNA sequence: TGTGCCGGCAGCTTAATTGGGACCACAGATACGCAGTATTTT. Translated, it gives CAGSLIGTTDTQYF.

The chain's CDR3 is CSARDRAPRNTDTQYF. The CDR3 DNA reads TGCAGTGCTAGAGATAGGGCCCCCCGGAACACAGATACGCAGTATTTT. J is TRBJ2-3 and V is TRBV20-1; no clear D gene. Germline V lookup: CDR1 DFQATT, CDR2 SNEGSKA (reference sequence). This CDR3 is 16 amino acids long. Trimming pared 0 bases from V and 2 bases from J, leaving 15 bases between.

The chain recombines TRBV7-9 with TRBJ1-2; D is undetermined. This CDR3 comprises 15 residues. The V and J ends lost 5 bases and 7 bases respectively, with 20 bases between them. CDR1 is SEHNR, CDR2 FQNEAQ, per germline (reference sequence). The CDR3, as DNA: TGTGCCAGCAGCAACATAGGACGCTCGACTGTTGGCTACACCTTC. Its protein is CASSNIGRSTVGYTF.

J is TRBJ2-3 and V is TRBV20-1; 10 bases map to TRBD2. The CDR3 totals 19 residues. Germline V gene sequence: CDR1 DFQATT, CDR2 SNEGSKA (reference sequence). The junction had 18 bases not matched to a gene; V was cut back by 5 bases and J by 1 base. In DNA, the CDR3 is TGCAGTGCTTCCACGCCTAGCGGGAGTAGTAATTTTGGCACAGATACGCAGTATTTT. It codes for CSASTPSGSSNFGTDTQYF.